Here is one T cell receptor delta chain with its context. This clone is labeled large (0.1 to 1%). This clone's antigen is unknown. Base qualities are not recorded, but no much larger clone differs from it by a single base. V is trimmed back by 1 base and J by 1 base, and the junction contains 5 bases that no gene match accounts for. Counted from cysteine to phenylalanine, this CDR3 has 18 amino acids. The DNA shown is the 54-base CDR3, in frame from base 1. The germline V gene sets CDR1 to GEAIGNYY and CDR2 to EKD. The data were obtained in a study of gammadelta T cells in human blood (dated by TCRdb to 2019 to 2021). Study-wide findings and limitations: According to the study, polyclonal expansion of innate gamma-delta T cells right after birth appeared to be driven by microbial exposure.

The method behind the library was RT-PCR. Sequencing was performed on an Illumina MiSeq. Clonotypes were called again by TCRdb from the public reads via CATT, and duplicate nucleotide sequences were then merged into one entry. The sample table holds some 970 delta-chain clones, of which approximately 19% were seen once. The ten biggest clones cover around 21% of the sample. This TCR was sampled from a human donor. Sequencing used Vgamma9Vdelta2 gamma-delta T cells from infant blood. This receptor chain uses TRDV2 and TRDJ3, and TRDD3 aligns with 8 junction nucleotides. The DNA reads TGTGCCTGTGACACAATGGGGGATTATTCCTGGGACACCCGACAGATGTTTTTC. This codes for CACDTMGDYSWDTRQMFF.